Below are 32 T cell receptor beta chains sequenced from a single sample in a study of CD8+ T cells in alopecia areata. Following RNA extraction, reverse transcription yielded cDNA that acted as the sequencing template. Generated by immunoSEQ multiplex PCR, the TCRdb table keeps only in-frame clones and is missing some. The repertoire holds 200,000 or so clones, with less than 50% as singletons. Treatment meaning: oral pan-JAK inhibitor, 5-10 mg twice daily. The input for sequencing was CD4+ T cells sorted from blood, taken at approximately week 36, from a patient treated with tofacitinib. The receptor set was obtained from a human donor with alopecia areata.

The chain's CDR3 is CAWTVVNYGYTF. The CDR3 nucleotides read TGTGCCTGGACCGTGGTTAACTATGGCTACACCTTC. The rearrangement links TRBV30 to TRBJ1-2; D unclear. V was cut by 4 bases and J by 1 base, with 7 bases left in between. Per germline, CDR1 GTSNPN and CDR2 SVGIG (reference sequence). The CDR3 has 12 amino acids.

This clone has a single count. As DNA, the CDR3 is TGTGCCATTGTAACTAGCAGCTACAATGAGCAGTTCTTC. This translates into CAIVTSSYNEQFF. The V and J genes are TRBV2 and TRBJ2-1; D perhaps matches TRBD2 (6 bases). CDR1 and CDR2 (germline): SNHLY, FYNNEI. The CDR3 spans 13 residues. V was cut by 10 bases and J by 3 bases, with 13 bases left in between.

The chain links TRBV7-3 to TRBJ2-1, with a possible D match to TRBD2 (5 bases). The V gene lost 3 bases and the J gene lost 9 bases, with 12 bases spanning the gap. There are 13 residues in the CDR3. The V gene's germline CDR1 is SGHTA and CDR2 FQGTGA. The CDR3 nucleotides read TGTGCCAGCAGCTTGGTTCGAGCGGCTGAGCAGTTCTTC. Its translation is CASSLVRAAEQFF. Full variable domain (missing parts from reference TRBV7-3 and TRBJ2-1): GAGVSQTPSNKVTEKGKYVELRCDPISGHTALYWYRQSLGQGPEFLIYFQGTGAADDSGLPNDRFFAVRPEGSVSTLKIQRTERGDSAVYLCASSLVRAAEQFFGPGTRLTVL.

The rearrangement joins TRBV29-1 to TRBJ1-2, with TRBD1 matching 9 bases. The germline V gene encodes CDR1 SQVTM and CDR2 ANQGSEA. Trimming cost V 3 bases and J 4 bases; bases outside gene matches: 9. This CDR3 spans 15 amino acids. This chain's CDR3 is CSVDPSDRGGYGYTF. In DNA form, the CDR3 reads TGCAGCGTTGACCCCTCGGACAGGGGTGGCTATGGCTACACCTTC.

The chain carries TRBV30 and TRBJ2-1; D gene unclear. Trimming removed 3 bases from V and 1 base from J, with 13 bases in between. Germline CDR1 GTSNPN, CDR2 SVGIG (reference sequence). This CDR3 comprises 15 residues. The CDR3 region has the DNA TGTGCCTGGAGGTACCAAGGGTGGTCCTACAATGAGCAGTTCTTC. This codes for CAWRYQGWSYNEQFF.

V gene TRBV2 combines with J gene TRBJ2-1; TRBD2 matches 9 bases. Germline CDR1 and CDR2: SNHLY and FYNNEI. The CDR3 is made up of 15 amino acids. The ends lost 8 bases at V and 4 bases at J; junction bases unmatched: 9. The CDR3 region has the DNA TGTGCCAGCGTAACAACTAGCGGGCCATACAATGAGCAGTTCTTC. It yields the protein CASVTTSGPYNEQFF.

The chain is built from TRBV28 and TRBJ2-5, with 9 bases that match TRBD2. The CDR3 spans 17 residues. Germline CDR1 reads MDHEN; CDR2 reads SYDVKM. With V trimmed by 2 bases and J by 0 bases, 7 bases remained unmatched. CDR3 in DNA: TGTGCCAGCAGTTTAGTCGTGGGACTAGCTTACCAAGAGACCCAGTACTTC. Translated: CASSLVVGLAYQETQYF.

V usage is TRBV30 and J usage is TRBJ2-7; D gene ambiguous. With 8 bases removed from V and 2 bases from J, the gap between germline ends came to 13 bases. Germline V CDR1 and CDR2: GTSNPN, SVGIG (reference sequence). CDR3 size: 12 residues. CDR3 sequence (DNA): TGTGCCCACCGTAGTGACACCTACGAGCAGTACTTC. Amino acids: CAHRSDTYEQYF.

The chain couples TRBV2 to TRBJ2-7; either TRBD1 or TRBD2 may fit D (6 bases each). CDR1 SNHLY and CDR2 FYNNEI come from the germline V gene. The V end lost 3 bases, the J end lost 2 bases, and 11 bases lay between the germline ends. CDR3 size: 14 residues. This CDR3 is CASSEGGTTYEQYF. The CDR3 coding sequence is TGTGCCAGCAGTGAGGGGGGCACGACCTACGAGCAGTACTTC. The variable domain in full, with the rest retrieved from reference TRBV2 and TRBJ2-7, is EPEVTQTPSHQVTQMGQEVILRCVPISNHLYFYWYRQILGQKVEFLVSFYNNEISEKSEIFDDQFSVERPDGSNFTLKIRSTKLEDSAMYFCASSEGGTTYEQYFGPGTRLTVT.

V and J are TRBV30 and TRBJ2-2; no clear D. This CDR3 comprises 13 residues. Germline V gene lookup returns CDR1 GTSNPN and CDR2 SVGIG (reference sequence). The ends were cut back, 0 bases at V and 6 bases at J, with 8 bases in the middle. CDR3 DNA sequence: TGTGCCTGGAGTGTACTCAGCTCCGGGGAGCTGTTTTTT. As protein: CAWSVLSSGELFF.

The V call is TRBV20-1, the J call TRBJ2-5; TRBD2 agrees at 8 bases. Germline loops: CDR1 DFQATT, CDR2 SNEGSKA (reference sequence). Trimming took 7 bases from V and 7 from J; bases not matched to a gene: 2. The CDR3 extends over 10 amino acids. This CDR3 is CSGREGTQYF. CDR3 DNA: TGCAGTGGACGGGAGGGGACCCAGTACTTC.

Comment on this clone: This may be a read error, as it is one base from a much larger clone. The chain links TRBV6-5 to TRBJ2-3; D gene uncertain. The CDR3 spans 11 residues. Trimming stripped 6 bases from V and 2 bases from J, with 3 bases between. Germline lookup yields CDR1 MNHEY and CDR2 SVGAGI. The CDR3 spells CASSDTDTQYF. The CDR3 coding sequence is TGTGCCAGCAGCGACACAGATACGCAGTATTTT.

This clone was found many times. CDR3 residues: CASSRPDRNYGYTF. CDR3 nucleotide sequence: TGCGCCAGCAGCCGCCCGGACAGGAACTATGGCTACACCTTC. The chain links TRBV4-1 to TRBJ1-2, with 7 bases matching TRBD1. The V gene end was trimmed by 4 bases and the J gene end by 2 bases; junction bases not matched to a gene: 4. CDR3 length equals 14 residues. CDR1 is MGHRA, CDR2 YSYEKL, per germline.

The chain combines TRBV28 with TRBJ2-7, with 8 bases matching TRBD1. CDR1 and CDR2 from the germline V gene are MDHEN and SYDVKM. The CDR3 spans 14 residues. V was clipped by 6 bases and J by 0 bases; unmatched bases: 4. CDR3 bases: TGTGCCAGCAGAACCGGGACAGGCTCCTACGAGCAGTACTTC. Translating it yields CASRTGTGSYEQYF.

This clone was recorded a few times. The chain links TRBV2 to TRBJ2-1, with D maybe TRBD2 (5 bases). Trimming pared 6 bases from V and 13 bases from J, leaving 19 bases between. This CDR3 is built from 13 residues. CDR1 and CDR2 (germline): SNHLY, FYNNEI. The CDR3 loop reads CASRFRPGSFQFF. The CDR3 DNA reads TGTGCCAGCAGATTCCGTCCGGGATCGTTTCAGTTCTTC.

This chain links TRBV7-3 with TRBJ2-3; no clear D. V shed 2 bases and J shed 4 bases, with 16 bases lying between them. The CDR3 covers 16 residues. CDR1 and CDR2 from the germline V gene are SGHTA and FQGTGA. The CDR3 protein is CASSLAVGRISDTQYF. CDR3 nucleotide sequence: TGTGCCAGCAGCTTAGCGGTAGGCAGGATCTCAGATACGCAGTATTTT.

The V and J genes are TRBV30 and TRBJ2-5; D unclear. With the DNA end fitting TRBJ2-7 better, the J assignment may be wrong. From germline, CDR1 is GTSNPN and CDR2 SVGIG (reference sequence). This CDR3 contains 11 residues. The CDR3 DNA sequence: TGTGCCTGGAGTCCTTCCTACGAGCAGTACTTC. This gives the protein CAWSPSYEQYF.

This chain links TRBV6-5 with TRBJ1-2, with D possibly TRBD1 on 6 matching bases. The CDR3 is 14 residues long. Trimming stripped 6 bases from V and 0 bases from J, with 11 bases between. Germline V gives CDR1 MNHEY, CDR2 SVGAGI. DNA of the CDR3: TGTGCCAGCAGCTTGGGGGCCTCTAACTATGGCTACACCTTC. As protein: CASSLGASNYGYTF.

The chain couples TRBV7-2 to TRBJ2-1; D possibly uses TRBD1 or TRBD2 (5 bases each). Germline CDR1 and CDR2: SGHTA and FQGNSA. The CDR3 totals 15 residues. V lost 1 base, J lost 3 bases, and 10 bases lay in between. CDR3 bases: TGTGCCAGCAGCTTAGGGGGGATATTCTACAATGAGCAGTTCTTC. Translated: CASSLGGIFYNEQFF.

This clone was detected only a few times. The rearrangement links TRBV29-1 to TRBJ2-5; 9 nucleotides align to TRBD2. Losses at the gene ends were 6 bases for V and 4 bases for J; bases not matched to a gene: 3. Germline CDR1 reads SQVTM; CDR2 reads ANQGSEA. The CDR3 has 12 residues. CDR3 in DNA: TGCAGCGTAGCGGGAGGAGTAGAGACCCAGTACTTC. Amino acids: CSVAGGVETQYF.

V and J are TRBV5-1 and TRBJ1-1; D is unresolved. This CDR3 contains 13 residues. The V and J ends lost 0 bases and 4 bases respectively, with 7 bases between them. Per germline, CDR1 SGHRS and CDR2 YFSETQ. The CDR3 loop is CASSLGEFTEAFF. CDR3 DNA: TGCGCCAGCAGCTTGGGTGAATTCACTGAAGCTTTCTTT.

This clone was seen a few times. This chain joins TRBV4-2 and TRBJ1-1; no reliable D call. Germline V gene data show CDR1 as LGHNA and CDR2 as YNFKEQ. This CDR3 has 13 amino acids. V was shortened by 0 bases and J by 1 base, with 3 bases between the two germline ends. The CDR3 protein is CASSQEENTEAFF. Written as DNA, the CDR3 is TGTGCCAGCAGCCAAGAGGAGAACACTGAAGCTTTCTTT.

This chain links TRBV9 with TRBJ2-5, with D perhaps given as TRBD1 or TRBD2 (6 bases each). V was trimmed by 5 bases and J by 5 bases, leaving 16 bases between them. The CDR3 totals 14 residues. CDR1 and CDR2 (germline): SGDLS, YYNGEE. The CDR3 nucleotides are TGTGCCAGCAGTGGGGGCAGGGGAGGCGAGACCCAGTACTTC. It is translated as CASSGGRGGETQYF. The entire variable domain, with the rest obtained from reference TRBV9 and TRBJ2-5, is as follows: DSGVTQTPKHLITATGQRVTLRCSPRSGDLSVYWYQQSLDQGLQFLIQYYNGEERAKGNILERFSAQQFPDLHSELNLSSLELGDSALYFCASSGGRGGETQYFGPGTRLLVL.

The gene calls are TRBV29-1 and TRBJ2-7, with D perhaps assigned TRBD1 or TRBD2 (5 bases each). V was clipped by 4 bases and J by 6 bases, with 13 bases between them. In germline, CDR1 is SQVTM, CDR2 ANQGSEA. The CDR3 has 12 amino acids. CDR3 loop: CSVAQGGGEQYF. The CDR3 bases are TGCAGCGTTGCTCAGGGCGGAGGCGAGCAGTACTTC.

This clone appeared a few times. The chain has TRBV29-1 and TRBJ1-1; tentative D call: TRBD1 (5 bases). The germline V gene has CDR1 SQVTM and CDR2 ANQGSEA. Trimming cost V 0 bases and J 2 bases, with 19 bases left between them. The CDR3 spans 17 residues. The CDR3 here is CSVEDQFRRGVNTEAFF. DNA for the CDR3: TGCAGCGTTGAAGATCAGTTTAGGAGGGGTGTTAACACTGAAGCTTTCTTT. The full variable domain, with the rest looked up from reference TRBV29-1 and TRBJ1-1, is SAVISQKPSRDICQRGTSLTIQCQVDSQVTMMFWYRQQPGQSLTLIATANQGSEATYESGFVIDKFPISRPNLTFSTLTVSNMSPEDSSIYLCSVEDQFRRGVNTEAFFGQGTRLTVV.

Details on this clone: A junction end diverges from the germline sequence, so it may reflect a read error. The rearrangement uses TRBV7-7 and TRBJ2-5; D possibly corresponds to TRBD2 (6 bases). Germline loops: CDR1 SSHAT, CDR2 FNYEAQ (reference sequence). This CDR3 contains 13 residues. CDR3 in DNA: TGTGCTAGCAGCTCGACTAGTCTGGAGACCCAGTACTTC. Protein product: CASSSTSLETQYF.

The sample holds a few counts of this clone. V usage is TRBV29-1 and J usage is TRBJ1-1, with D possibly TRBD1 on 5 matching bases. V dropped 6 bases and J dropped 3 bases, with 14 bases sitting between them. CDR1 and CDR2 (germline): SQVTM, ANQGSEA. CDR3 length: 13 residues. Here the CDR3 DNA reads TGCAGCGTCTACAAGGACACCCACACTGAAGCTTTCTTT. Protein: CSVYKDTHTEAFF.

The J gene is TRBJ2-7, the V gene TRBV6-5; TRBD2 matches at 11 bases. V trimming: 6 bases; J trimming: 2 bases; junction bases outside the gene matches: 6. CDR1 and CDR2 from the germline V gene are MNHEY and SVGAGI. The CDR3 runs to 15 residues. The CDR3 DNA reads TGTGCCAGCAGACCAGAGGGACTAGCGGCCTACGAGCAGTACTTC. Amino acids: CASRPEGLAAYEQYF.

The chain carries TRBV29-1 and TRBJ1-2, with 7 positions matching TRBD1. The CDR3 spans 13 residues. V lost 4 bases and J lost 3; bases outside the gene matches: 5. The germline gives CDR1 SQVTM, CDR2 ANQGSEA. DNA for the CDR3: TGCAGCGTTGGGGACAGAGCGGACTATGGCTACACCTTC. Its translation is CSVGDRADYGYTF.

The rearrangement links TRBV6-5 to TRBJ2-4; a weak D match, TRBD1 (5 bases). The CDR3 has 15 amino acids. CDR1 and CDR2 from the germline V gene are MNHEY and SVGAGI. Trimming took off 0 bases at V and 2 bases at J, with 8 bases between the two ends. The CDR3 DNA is TGTGCCAGCAGTTACTCAGGGGCCACCAAAAACATTCAGTACTTC. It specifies CASSYSGATKNIQYF.

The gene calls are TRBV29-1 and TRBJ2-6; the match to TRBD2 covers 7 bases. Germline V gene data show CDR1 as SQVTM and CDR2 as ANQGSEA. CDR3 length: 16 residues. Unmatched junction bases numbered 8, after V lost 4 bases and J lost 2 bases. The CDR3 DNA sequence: TGCAGCGTTGGCACTCCTGGGGGGGCTGGGGCCAACGTCCTGACTTTC. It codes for CSVGTPGGAGANVLTF.

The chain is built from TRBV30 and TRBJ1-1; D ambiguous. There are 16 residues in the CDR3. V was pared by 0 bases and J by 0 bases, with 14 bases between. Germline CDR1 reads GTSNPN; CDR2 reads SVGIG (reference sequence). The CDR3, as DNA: TGTGCCTGGAGTGTACGGGTCGTCGGTATGAACACTGAAGCTTTCTTT. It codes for CAWSVRVVGMNTEAFF.